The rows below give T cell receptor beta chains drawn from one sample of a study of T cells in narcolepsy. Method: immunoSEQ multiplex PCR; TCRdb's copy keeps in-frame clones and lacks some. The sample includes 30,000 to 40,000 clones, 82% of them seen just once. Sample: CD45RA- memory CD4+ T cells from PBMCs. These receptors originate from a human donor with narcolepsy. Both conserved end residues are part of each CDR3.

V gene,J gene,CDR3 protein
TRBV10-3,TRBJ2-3,CAISESRGGRTDTQYF
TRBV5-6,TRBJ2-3,CASSLVGETSTDTQYF
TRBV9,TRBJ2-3,CASSVGGGRGTDTQYF
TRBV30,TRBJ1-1,CAWSTGRTEAFF
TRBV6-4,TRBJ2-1,CASRGWLAGGRSYNEQFF
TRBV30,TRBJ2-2,CAWSIYKLDTGELFF
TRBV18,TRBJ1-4,CASSPSKGREKLFF
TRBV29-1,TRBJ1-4,CSVRTGVNEKLFF
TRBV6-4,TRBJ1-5,CASSEQVHQPQHF
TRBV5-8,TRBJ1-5,CASRPGTGLFQSNQPQHF
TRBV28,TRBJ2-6,CASSGPGAGANALTF
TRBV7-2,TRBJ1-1,CASSLVRPHEQGEAFF
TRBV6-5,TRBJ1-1,CASSASGFPEAFF
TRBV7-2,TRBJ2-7,CASSLAGPYEQYF
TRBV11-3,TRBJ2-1,CASSSRPYNEQFF
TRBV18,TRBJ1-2,CASSPPSFGAVGGYGYTF
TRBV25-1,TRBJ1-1,CASSEWMNTEAFF
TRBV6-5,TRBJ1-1,CASSGGQAGTEAFF